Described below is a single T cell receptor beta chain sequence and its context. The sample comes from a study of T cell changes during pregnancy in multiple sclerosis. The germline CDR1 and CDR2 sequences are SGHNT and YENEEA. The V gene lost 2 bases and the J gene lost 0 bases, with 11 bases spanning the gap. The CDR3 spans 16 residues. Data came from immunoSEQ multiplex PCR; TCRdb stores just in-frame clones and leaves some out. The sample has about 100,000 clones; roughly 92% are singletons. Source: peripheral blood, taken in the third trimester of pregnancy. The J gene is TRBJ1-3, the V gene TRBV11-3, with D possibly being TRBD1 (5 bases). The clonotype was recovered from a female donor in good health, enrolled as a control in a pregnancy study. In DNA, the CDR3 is TGTGCCAGCAGCTTAAGCCCCAGGGTCTCTGGAAACACCATATATTTT. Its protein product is CASSLSPRVSGNTIYF.